One T cell receptor (beta chain) is described in this entry. It has no known antigen specificity. Base qualities are not at hand, and no much larger clone is one base apart. The QIAamp DNA FFPE kit was used to extract genomic DNA from formalin-fixed paraffin-embedded autopsy tissue. This sample was taken from a study of T cell repertoires in MIS-A myocarditis (dated by TCRdb to between 2022 and 2023). The germline V gene (reference sequence) provides CDR1 LNHDA and CDR2 SQIVND. Counted from cysteine to phenylalanine, this CDR3 has 14 amino acids. Solely the CDR3 DNA is kept, with 42 bases framed from the first base. From V the trimming removes 3 bases and from J it removes 6 bases, while the gene matches leave 7 bases of the junction unaccounted for. TCRbeta CDR3 regions were amplified by the immunoSEQ bias-controlled multiplex PCR and were subjected to high-throughput sequencing. The study's own analysis went as follows. CDR3 sequences were collapsed and filtered by the immunoSEQ vendor pipeline to quantify abundance and frequency of each unique TCRbeta CDR3. Dominant CDR3 amino acid sequences were clustered with SARS-CoV-2-specific ImmuneCODE TCRbeta sequences by CD-HIT at a 90% global sequence identity threshold. A clone was classed as hyperexpanded at a frequency of 0.1 to 1 and as large at a frequency of 0.01 to 0.1. CDR3 amino acid sequences and V and J gene assignments of dominant clones were confirmed with MiXCR. The R stringdist package was used to calculate Levenshtein distances between the patient clonotypes and the ImmuneCODE hits. TCRdb limited this immuneACCESS table to in-frame rearrangements with V and J called. A share of clones is missing; checked studies link under half to unresolved V genes, and the rest is unexplained. The D gene and trimming were derived from the DNA, and the V and J assignments and clone size from that table. The sample profile shows 14,000 to 15,000 clones; 70% to 75% of them were found once. Roughly two thirds of the sample comes from the top ten.

The sequenced sample consisted of left ventricle heart tissue obtained at autopsy. The intended sense of this specimen's cell subset or site label: cardiac tissue sample (left or right ventricle, interventricular septum, or pericardium). The receptor's source is a man aged 18 to 35 with fulminant myocarditis from multisystem inflammatory syndrome in adults (MIS-A) after COVID-19. The receptor chain draws on TRBV19 and TRBJ2-7; TRBD1 lines up with 8 middle nucleotides. The CDR3 loop reads CASSIVGQGGEQYF. The nucleotides read TGTGCCAGTAGTATTGTCGGACAGGGTGGCGAGCAGTACTTC.